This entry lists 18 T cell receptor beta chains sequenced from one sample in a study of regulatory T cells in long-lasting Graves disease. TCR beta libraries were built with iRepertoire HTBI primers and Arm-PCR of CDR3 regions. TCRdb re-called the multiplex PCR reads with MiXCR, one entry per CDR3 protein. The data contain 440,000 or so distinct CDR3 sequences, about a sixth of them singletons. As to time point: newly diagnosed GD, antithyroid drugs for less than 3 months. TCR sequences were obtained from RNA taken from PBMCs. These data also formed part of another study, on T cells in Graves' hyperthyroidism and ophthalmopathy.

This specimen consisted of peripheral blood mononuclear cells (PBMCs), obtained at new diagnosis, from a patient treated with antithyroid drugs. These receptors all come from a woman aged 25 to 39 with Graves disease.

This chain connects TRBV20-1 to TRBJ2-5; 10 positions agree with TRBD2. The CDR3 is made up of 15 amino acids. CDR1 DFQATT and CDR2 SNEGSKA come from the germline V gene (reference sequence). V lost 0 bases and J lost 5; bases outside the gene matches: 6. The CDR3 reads CSAREAGGPRETQYF. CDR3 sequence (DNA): TGCAGTGCTAGAGAAGCGGGAGGGCCCCGGGAGACCCAGTACTTC.

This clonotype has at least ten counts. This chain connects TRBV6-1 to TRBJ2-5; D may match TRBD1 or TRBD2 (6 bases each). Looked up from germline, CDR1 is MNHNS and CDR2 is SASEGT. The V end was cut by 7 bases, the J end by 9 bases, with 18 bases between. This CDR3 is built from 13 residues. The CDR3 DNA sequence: TGTGCCAGCATACAGCCCGGGGGCCAGGCCCAGTACTTC. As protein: CASIQPGGQAQYF.

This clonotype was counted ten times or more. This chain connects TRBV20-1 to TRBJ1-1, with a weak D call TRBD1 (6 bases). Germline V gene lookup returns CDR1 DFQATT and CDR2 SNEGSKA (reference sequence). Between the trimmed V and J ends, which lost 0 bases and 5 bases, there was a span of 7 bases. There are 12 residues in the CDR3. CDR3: CSARETGTEAFF. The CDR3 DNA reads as TGCAGTGCTAGAGAAACAGGGACTGAAGCTTTCTTT.

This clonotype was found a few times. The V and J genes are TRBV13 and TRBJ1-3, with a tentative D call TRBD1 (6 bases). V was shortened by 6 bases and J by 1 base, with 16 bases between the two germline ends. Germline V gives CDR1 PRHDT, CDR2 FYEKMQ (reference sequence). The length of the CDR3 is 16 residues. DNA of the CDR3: TGTGCCAGCAGGGCAGGGGTGGGAAGTTCTGGAAACACCATATATTTT. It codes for CASRAGVGSSGNTIYF.

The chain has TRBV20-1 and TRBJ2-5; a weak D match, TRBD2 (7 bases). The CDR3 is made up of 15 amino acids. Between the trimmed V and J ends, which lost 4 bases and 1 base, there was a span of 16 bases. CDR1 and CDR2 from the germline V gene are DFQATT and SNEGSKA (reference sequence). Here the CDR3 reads CSAISWAGAQETQYF. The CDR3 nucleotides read TGCAGTGCTATTTCGTGGGCGGGGGCCCAAGAGACCCAGTACTTC.

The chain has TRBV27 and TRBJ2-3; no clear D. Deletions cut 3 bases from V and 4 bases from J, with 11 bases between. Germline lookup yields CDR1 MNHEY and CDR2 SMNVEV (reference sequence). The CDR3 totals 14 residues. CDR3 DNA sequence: TGTGCCAGCAGTTTGAACCCGACCGCAGATACGCAGTATTTT. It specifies CASSLNPTADTQYF.

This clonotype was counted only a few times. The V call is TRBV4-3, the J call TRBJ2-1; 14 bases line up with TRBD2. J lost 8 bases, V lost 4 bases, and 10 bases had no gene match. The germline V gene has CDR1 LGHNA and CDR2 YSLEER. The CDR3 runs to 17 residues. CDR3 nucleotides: TGCGCCAGCAGCCCCGCCCCGGGGACTAGCGGGAGATATGAGCAGTTCTTC. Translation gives CASSPAPGTSGRYEQFF.

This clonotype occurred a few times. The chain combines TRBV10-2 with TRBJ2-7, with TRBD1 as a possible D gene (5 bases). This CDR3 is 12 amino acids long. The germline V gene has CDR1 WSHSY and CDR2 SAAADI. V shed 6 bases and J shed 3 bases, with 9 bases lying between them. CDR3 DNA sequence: TGCGCCAGCAGCAGGGAATTCTACGAGCAGTACTTC. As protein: CASSREFYEQYF.

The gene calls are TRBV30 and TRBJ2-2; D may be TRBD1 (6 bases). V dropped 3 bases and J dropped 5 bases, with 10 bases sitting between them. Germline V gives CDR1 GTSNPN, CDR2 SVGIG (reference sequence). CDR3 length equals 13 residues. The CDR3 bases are TGTGCCTGGAGGCTAAGGGGGACCGGGGAGCTGTTTTTT. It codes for CAWRLRGTGELFF.

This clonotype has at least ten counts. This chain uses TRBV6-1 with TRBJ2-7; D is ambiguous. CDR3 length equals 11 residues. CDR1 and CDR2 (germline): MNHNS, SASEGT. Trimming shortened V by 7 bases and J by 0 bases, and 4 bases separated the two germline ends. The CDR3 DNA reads TGTGCCAGCACGGGCTCCTACGAGCAGTACTTC. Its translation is CASTGSYEQYF.

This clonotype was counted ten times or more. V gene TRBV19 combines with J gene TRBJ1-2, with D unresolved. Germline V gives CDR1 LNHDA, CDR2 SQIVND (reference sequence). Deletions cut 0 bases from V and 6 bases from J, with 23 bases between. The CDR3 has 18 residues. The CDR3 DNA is TGTGCCAGTAGTATAGATTCGGCGTCAGGACTAAACCGACATGGCTACACCTTC. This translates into CASSIDSASGLNRHGYTF. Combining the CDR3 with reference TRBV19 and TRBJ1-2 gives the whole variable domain DGGITQSPKYLFRKEGQNVTLSCEQNLNHDAMYWYRQDPGQGLRLIYYSQIVNDFQKGDIAEGYSVSREKKESFPLTVTSAQKNPTAFYLCASSIDSASGLNRHGYTFGSGTRLTVV.

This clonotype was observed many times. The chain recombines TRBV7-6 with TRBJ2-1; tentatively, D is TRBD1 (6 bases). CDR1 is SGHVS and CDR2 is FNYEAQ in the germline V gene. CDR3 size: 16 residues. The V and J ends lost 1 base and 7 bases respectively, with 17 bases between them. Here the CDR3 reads CASSLVPPTGSNEQFF. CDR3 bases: TGTGCCAGCAGCTTAGTCCCACCGACAGGATCAAATGAGCAGTTCTTC.

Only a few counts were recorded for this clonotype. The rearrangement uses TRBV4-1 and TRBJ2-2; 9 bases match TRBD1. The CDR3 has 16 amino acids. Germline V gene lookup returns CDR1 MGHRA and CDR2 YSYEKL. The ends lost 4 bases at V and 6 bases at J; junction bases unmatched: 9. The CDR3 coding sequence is TGCGCCAGCAGCCGACCGGGACAGGGCTCTGCCGGGGAGCTGTTTTTT. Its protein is CASSRPGQGSAGELFF.

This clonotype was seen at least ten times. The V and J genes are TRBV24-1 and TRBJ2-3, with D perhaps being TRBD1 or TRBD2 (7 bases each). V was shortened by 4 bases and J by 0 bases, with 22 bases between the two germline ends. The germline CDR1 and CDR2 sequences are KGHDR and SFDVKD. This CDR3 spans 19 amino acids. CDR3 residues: CATSEPQGRGRGSTDTQYF. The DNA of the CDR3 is TGTGCCACCAGTGAGCCACAGGGGCGCGGGAGAGGAAGCACAGATACGCAGTATTTT.

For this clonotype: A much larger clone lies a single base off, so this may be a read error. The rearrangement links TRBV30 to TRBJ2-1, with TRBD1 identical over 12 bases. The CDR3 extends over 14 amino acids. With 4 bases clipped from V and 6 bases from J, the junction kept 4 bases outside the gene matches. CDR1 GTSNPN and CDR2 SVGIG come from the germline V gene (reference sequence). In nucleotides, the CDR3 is TGTGCCTGGATGGGACAGGGGGCTTCCAATGAGCAGTTCTTC. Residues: CAWMGQGASNEQFF.

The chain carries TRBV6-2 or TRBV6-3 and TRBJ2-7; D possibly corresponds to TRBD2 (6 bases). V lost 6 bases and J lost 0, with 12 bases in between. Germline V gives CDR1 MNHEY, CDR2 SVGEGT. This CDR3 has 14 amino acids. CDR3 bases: TGTGCCAGCAGATGGGGGACTGACTCCTACGAGCAGTACTTC. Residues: CASRWGTDSYEQYF.

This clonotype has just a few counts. The CDR3 DNA follows: TGTGCCACCAGCAGAGACCCTGTATTCCCGGACGGGAAATCACCCCTCCACTTT. This codes for CATSRDPVFPDGKSPLHF. The chain couples TRBV15 to TRBJ1-6, with no clear D. The CDR3 consists of 18 residues. V dropped 0 bases and J dropped 10 bases, with 22 bases sitting between them. Germline-derived CDR1 and CDR2 are LNHNV and YYDKDF (reference sequence).

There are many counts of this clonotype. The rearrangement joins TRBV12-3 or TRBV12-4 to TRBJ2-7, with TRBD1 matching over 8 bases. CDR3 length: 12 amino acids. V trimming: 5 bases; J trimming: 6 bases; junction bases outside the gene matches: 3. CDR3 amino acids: CASSGQGGEQYF. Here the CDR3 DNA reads TGTGCCAGCAGTGGACAGGGAGGCGAGCAGTACTTC.